The TCR beta chain described here comes from a study of prognosis after radiotherapy for stage I lung cancer. Study summary: With around 13 men and over five women, the cohort's median age was approximately 74 years, range about 53–95. Radiotherapy: SBRT, 3 to 5 fractions, biologically effective dose at least 100 Gy.

TCR beta CDR3 amplification from genomic DNA was performed by two-round multiplex PCR. TRBV and TRBJ genes each had their own specific primers in first-round PCR. Universal primers were what the second PCR round used. TCRdb reprocessed the multiplex PCR reads via MiXCR and lists one record per CDR3 protein. The sample shows about 21,000 distinct CDR3 sequences, roughly 47% of them seen only once. Study findings and constraints: Determination of whether the expanded TCR clones were tumor-specific was not performed.

As to this clonotype: The antigen remains undetermined.

The CDR3 covers 13 residues. Looked up from germline, CDR1 is LGHDT and CDR2 is YNNKEL (reference sequence). V lost 0 bases, J lost 10 bases, and 7 bases lay in between. The TCR originated in a donor aged 50 or older with non-small cell lung cancer. This material consisted of PBMCs, taken before or after stereotactic body radiation therapy (not recorded which). The rearrangement joins TRBV3-1 to TRBJ1-6; no clear D gene. CDR3 in amino acids: CASSQEGRSPLHF. CDR3 sequence (DNA): TGTGCCAGCAGCCAAGAAGGGCGCTCACCCCTCCACTTT.